These 8 T cell receptor beta chains came from one sample sequenced in a study of tissue T cells after allogeneic stem cell transplantation. Profiling relied on immunoSEQ multiplex PCR, and the TCRdb table lists in-frame clones only, not all of them. Of roughly 7,800 clones in the sample, roughly 32% are singletons; the top ten hold more than 3%. Regarding time point: mouse harvest day 14 after allogeneic transplant. Mouse grafts combined 10^7 T-cell-depleted bone marrow cells with 10^6 splenic CD5+ T cells. The specimen sequenced was skin. These receptors were taken from a female BALB/c mouse given C57BL/6 T cells with graft-versus-host disease after an allogeneic hematopoietic cell transplant.

A few counts support this clone. Gene labels here are mouse ones. The read stops 1 residue short of the end of the CDR3; the missing end is completed from the germline J gene. This chain joins TRBV26 and TRBJ2-5; D possibly corresponds to TRBD2 (5 bases). Germline-derived CDR1 and CDR2 are KGHPV and FQNQEV (reference sequence). The CDR3 contains 14 residues. Trimming took 4 bases from V and 0 from J, leaving 8 bases between them. The sequenced CDR3 bases are TGTGCCAGCAGTCGACTGTTTAACCAAGACACCCAGTAC. Translating gives CASSRLFNQDTQY. The full CDR3 sequence reads CASSRLFNQDTQYF.

As concerns this clone: Gene and germline names: mouse. Read data end 1 residue before the CDR3 end; the end is taken from the germline J gene. The chain carries TRBV26 and TRBJ1-1; D might be TRBD1 (6 bases). The CDR3 spans 14 residues. Per germline, CDR1 KGHPV and CDR2 FQNQEV (reference sequence). V dropped 6 bases and J dropped 2 bases, with 13 bases sitting between them. The DNA read from the CDR3 is TGTGCCAGCAGCCTGGGACAAACTAACACAGAAGTCTTC. Its translation is CASSLGQTNTEVF. From start to end, the CDR3 is CASSLGQTNTEVFF.

Note on this clone: Gene names are mouse gene names. The CDR3 end falls 1 residue outside the read, so it is completed with the germline J gene. This sequence joins TRBV16 and TRBJ2-7; TRBD2 agrees at 8 bases. Trimming took 5 bases from V and 6 from J; bases not matched to a gene: 3. The CDR3 totals 12 residues. CDR1 SGHSA and CDR2 FRNQAP come from the germline V gene. The part of the CDR3 DNA that was read is TGTGCAAGCAGCCTACTGGGGGTTGAACAGTAC. It specifies CASSLLGVEQY. The full-length CDR3 reads as CASSLLGVEQYF.

On this clone itself: Gene names are the mouse ones. The read ends 1 residue before the CDR3 terminus; that terminus is restored from the germline J gene. The chain recombines TRBV23 with TRBJ2-5; TRBD2 is the table's D call, not checked against the DNA. The germline V gene encodes CDR1 KGHTA and CDR2 FQNQQP. CDR3 length: 16 amino acids. The sequenced part of the CDR3 DNA is TGCTCCAGCAGTCAATCTGGGGGTGGGAACCAAGACACCCAGTAC. Translated: CSSSQSGGGNQDTQY. The whole CDR3 protein reads CSSSQSGGGNQDTQYF.

As for this clone: Genes and germline are mouse. Read sequence stops 1 residue before the CDR3 end, and the germline J gene provides the missing end. The rearrangement links TRBV13-3 to TRBJ2-7; 10 bases are a match to TRBD2. CDR3 length: 13 amino acids. Germline CDR1 NNHDY, CDR2 SYVADS. V gave up 4 bases and J gave up 4 bases; unmatched junction bases: 2. The CDR3 loop is CASSPGLGYEQYF. The sequenced part of the CDR3 DNA is TGTGCCAGCAGTCCGGGACTGGGGTATGAACAGTAC.

Details on this clone: These gene names are mouse names. The read ends 1 residue before the CDR3 terminus; that terminus is restored from the germline J gene. The chain links TRBV23 to TRBJ2-7; TRBD2 is taken as the D call from the table, unchecked against the DNA. The germline V gene has CDR1 KGHTA and CDR2 FQNQQP. The CDR3 is 17 residues long. The DNA read from the CDR3 is TGCTCCAGCAGTCAAGAGCTGGGGGGGCGGGGCTCCTATGAACAGTAC. Its protein product is CSSSQELGGRGSYEQY. The complete CDR3 protein is CSSSQELGGRGSYEQYF. The full variable domain, completed using reference TRBV23 and TRBJ2-7, is DAAVTQKPRYLIKMKGQEAEMKCIPEKGHTAVFWYQQKQSKELKFLIYFQNQQPLDQIDMVKERFSAVCPSSSLCSLGIRTCEAEDSALYLCSSSQELGGRGSYEQYFGPGTRLTVL.

In the case of this clone: Mouse germline and gene names are used. The sequence runs out 1 residue before the end of the CDR3; the remainder is reconstructed from the germline J gene. The gene calls are TRBV19 and TRBJ2-7; 9 bases are shared with TRBD2. CDR1 and CDR2 from the germline V gene are FNHDT and SITEND (reference sequence). The CDR3 sequence is 14 residues long. V lost 4 bases, J lost 4 bases, and 6 bases stayed unmatched. The CDR3 loop reads CASSLGGRGYEQYF. The CDR3 DNA, read in part, is TGTGCCAGCAGTTTGGGGGGGCGGGGGTATGAACAGTAC. The full variable domain, in which reference TRBV19 and TRBJ2-7 provide the parts outside the CDR3, is GGIITQTPKFLIGQEGQKLTLKCQQNFNHDTMYWYRQDSGKGLRLIYYSITENDLQKGDLSEGYDASREKKSSFSLTVTSAQKNEMAVFLCASSLGGRGYEQYFGPGTRLTVL.

Worth noting for this clone: Gene names and germline refer to mouse. The read falls 1 residue short of the CDR3 end, and the missing part is taken from the germline J gene. The V call is TRBV5, the J call TRBJ2-5; a weak D match, TRBD2 (6 bases). Germline V gene sequence: CDR1 LGHNA, CDR2 YNLKQL (reference sequence). The CDR3 is made up of 14 amino acids. V dropped 2 bases and J dropped 3 bases, with 9 bases sitting between them. CDR3 loop: CASSQFWGQDTQYF. The DNA read from the CDR3 is TGTGCCAGCAGCCAATTCTGGGGACAAGACACCCAGTAC.